This entry concerns a single T cell receptor (beta chain). The antigen is unknown. CDR1 is SGHTA and CDR2 is FQGTGA in the germline V gene. The CDR3 has 15 residues. Sample donors were healthy Caucasian individuals that came from Russia, aged roughly 6 to 95. These data originate in a study of blood T cells in healthy people across ages. The study, taken as a whole, reports: Roughly linear declines in TCR beta diversity per million T cells occurred with age. No conclusive comparison of naive versus antigen-experienced cells was possible with unsorted PBMCs. A greater number of naive CD4+ cells and higher diversity distinguished long-lived donors from aged donors.

For the second PCR, which ran for about 7 to 12 cycles, a sample-barcoded 5' primer and a J-beta primer mix were used. MiXCR, applied by TCRdb to the 5' RACE reads, yields one record per CDR3 protein. The sample records about 760,000 distinct CDR3 sequences, approximately 60% being singletons. The source of this sequence is a man aged 35 to 55 in good health. Sequenced: blood. The V call is TRBV7-3, the J call TRBJ2-7; 9 positions agree with TRBD2. The J call may be mistaken, given a closer DNA end match to TRBJ2-5. CDR3 amino acids: CASSPLGLAKETQYF. In DNA, the CDR3 is TGTGCCAGCAGCCCGTTGGGACTAGCTAAAGAGACCCAGTACTTC.